The 20 T cell receptor beta chains listed next were all sequenced from one sample in a study of blood T cell repertoires in COVID-19. Produced via immunoSEQ multiplex PCR; TCRdb's table is partial and in-frame only. Among roughly 160,000 clones listed, 70% to 90% were seen once. The sample comprised peripheral blood. These receptors all stem from a middle-aged man with acute or convalescent COVID-19.

CDR3 nucleotide sequence: TGTGCCAGCAGTACCGGGACAGGGAGTGGTCAGCCCCAGCATTTT. It encodes CASSTGTGSGQPQHF. The V call is TRBV7-9, the J call TRBJ1-5; 9 bases align to TRBD1. Germline V gives CDR1 SEHNR, CDR2 FQNEAQ (reference sequence). There are 15 residues in the CDR3. The trim removed 6 bases at V and 6 bases at J, leaving 9 bases unmatched.

CDR3 DNA: TGTGCCAGCAGTGGTAGGAGTGACTACGAGCAGTACTTC. Amino acids: CASSGRSDYEQYF. The chain is built from TRBV6-4 and TRBJ2-7; unclear D gene. Trimming left V 4 bases short and J 3 bases short, with 10 bases between. CDR1 MRHNA and CDR2 SNTAGT come from the germline V gene. CDR3 size: 13 residues.

This sequence joins TRBV7-9 and TRBJ2-7, with D possibly matching TRBD2 (5 bases). The CDR3 is 14 amino acids. Germline assignment: CDR1 SEHNR and CDR2 FQNEAQ (reference sequence). The V gene lost 5 bases and the J gene lost 2 bases, with 13 bases spanning the gap. The DNA of the CDR3 is TGTGCCAGCAGCCAGGACTCCAATCCCTACGAGCAGTACTTC. This gives the protein CASSQDSNPYEQYF.

V is TRBV3-1 (or the pseudogene TRBV3-2) and J is TRBJ2-7; TRBD1 agrees at 8 bases. The germline CDR1 and CDR2 sequences are LGHDT and YNNKEL (reference sequence). The CDR3 has 17 amino acids. V trimming: 0 bases; J trimming: 7 bases; junction bases outside the gene matches: 14. Here the CDR3 reads CASSQDRRRTGSGEQYF. The CDR3 DNA reads TGTGCCAGCAGCCAAGATCGTAGGAGGACAGGGTCAGGGGAGCAGTACTTC.

This rearrangement joins TRBV5-3 to TRBJ1-2; D call uncertain. TRBV5-3 is marked as an open reading frame, function uncertain. This CDR3 is built from 15 residues. With 4 bases removed from V and 4 bases from J, the gap between germline ends came to 17 bases. CDR3 residues: CARSLAARSIYGYTF. For the CDR3, the DNA is TGTGCCAGAAGCCTAGCCGCCCGTTCGATCTATGGCTACACCTTC.

The chain is built from TRBV5-1 and TRBJ2-2, with a possible D match to TRBD1 (6 bases). The CDR3 has 16 amino acids. Germline V lookup: CDR1 SGHRS, CDR2 YFSETQ. Trimming shortened V by 0 bases and J by 3 bases, and 12 bases separated the two germline ends. The CDR3 DNA follows: TGCGCCAGCAGCTTGGGAGGGACACTTGACACCGGGGAGCTGTTTTTT. Protein sequence: CASSLGGTLDTGELFF.

The rearrangement links TRBV6-1 to TRBJ1-1; maybe TRBD1 (6 bases). Germline CDR1 is MNHNS and CDR2 is SASEGT. Trimming removed 2 bases at V and 6 bases at J, with 10 bases between. The CDR3 has 13 residues. The CDR3 nucleotides read TGTGCCAGCAGTGAACAGGGGTGGGCTGAAGCTTTCTTT. Translation gives CASSEQGWAEAFF.

V and J are TRBV5-6 and TRBJ1-1; tentatively, D is TRBD1 (5 bases). The V end was cut by 4 bases, the J end by 2 bases, with 15 bases between. Per germline, CDR1 SGHDT and CDR2 YYEEEE. The length of the CDR3 is 15 residues. CDR3 sequence reads: CASSPLGGRNTEAFF. As DNA, the CDR3 is TGTGCCAGCAGCCCGCTGGGGGGGAGAAACACTGAAGCTTTCTTT.

The J gene is TRBJ2-7, the V gene TRBV4-1; D is undetermined. Trimming stripped 0 bases from V and 3 bases from J, with 6 bases between. CDR1 and CDR2 from the germline V gene are MGHRA and YSYEKL. The CDR3 extends over 13 amino acids. The chain's CDR3 is CASSQEVDYEQYF. The CDR3 DNA follows: TGCGCCAGCAGCCAAGAGGTAGACTACGAGCAGTACTTC.

Only one count was recorded for this clone. The chain is built from TRBV27 and TRBJ1-5; D gene ambiguous. Deletions cut 3 bases from V and 3 bases from J, with 15 bases between. CDR1 and CDR2 (germline): MNHEY, SMNVEV (reference sequence). This CDR3 is built from 16 residues. The CDR3 reads CASSFTKPGFNQPQHF. The DNA of the CDR3 is TGTGCCAGCAGTTTCACAAAACCGGGGTTCAATCAGCCCCAGCATTTT.

V usage is TRBV7-2 and J usage is TRBJ1-5, with no clear D. V was clipped by 0 bases and J by 7 bases, with 16 bases between them. The CDR3 contains 16 residues. The germline V gene has CDR1 SGHTA and CDR2 FQGNSA. DNA for the CDR3: TGTGCCAGCAGCTTAGCACCGGAGAGGGCGCGGCAGCCCCAGCATTTT. This translates into CASSLAPERARQPQHF.

The rearrangement uses TRBV9 and TRBJ1-1; D is perhaps TRBD1 (5 bases). This CDR3 has 13 residues. Germline-derived CDR1 and CDR2 are SGDLS and YYNGEE. The V end was cut by 4 bases, the J end by 1 base, with 8 bases between. The CDR3 spells CASSTTENTEAFF. The CDR3 DNA reads as TGTGCCAGCAGCACGACAGAGAACACTGAAGCTTTCTTT.

The rearrangement joins TRBV15 to TRBJ1-5; TRBD1 agrees at 10 bases. CDR1 is LNHNV, CDR2 YYDKDF, per germline (reference sequence). This CDR3 has 15 residues. The V and J ends lost 1 base and 6 bases, in that order; junction bases with no gene match: 3. CDR3 bases: TGTGCCACCAGCAGAGCTAGGGACAGGGGTCAGCCCCAGCATTTT. Its translation is CATSRARDRGQPQHF.

This clone was counted a few times. The chain uses TRBV10-3 and TRBJ1-2, with 7 bases lining up with TRBD1. CDR1 and CDR2 from the germline V gene are ENHRY and SYGVKD. The CDR3 is 14 amino acids. The V segment lost 0 bases and the J segment 8 bases; nucleotides outside the gene matches: 6. This CDR3 reads CAISESNRGMGYTF. The CDR3 coding sequence is TGTGCCATCAGTGAGTCGAACAGGGGAATGGGCTACACCTTC.

This clone was observed once. This sequence joins TRBV5-1 and TRBJ1-3; D is ambiguous. Trimming removed 2 bases at V and 4 bases at J, with 4 bases between. This CDR3 is 12 amino acids long. CDR1 and CDR2 (germline): SGHRS, YFSETQ. The chain's CDR3 is CASSLQGNTIYF. CDR3 DNA: TGCGCCAGCAGCTTACAGGGAAACACCATATATTTT.

This clone has only a few counts. This rearrangement joins TRBV5-1 to TRBJ2-7, with D possibly TRBD2 on 5 matching bases. Germline V gives CDR1 SGHRS, CDR2 YFSETQ. V lost 4 bases, J lost 3 bases, and 11 bases lay in between. The CDR3 has 13 amino acids. DNA for the CDR3: TGCGCCAGCAGCCAGGACGGACTCTACGAGCAGTACTTC. Its protein is CASSQDGLYEQYF.

This rearrangement joins TRBV5-1 to TRBJ1-2, with D perhaps TRBD1 (6 bases). The CDR3 is 13 residues long. The germline V gene encodes CDR1 SGHRS and CDR2 YFSETQ. V lost 0 bases and J lost 10, with 13 bases in between. The CDR3 DNA reads TGCGCCAGCAGCTTGGGGGACACCGGTGCCTACACCTTC. Its protein product is CASSLGDTGAYTF.

V gene TRBV7-2 combines with J gene TRBJ2-6; 10 nucleotides agree with TRBD1. This CDR3 spans 17 amino acids. J gave up 0 bases and V 3 bases, and 2 bases lay outside the gene matches. The V gene's germline CDR1 is SGHTA and CDR2 FQGNSA. In DNA, the CDR3 is TGTGCCAGCAGCTTGGACAGGGGGAACTCTGGGGCCAACGTCCTGACTTTC. Translation gives CASSLDRGNSGANVLTF.

With respect to this clone: The same CDR3 arises from other DNA sequences in this sample as well. The rearrangement uses TRBV5-4 and TRBJ2-1; TRBD2 aligns across 9 bases. J lost 3 bases, V lost 2 bases, and 3 bases had no gene match. The CDR3 spans 15 residues. Looked up from germline, CDR1 is SGHNT and CDR2 is YYREEE (reference sequence). CDR3 bases: TGTGCCAGCAGCTTTAGCGGGGGTAGCTACAATGAGCAGTTCTTC. Protein: CASSFSGGSYNEQFF.

J is TRBJ2-5 and V is TRBV7-8, with 10 bases fitting TRBD2. Germline V gene sequence: CDR1 SGHVS, CDR2 FQNEAQ. The J segment lost 5 bases and the V segment lost 5 bases, leaving 11 bases of the junction unmatched. The CDR3 is 16 amino acids. DNA for the CDR3: TGTGCCAGCAGCCCCCGTAGCGGGGGGCCGGGGGAGACCCAGTACTTC. This encodes CASSPRSGGPGETQYF.